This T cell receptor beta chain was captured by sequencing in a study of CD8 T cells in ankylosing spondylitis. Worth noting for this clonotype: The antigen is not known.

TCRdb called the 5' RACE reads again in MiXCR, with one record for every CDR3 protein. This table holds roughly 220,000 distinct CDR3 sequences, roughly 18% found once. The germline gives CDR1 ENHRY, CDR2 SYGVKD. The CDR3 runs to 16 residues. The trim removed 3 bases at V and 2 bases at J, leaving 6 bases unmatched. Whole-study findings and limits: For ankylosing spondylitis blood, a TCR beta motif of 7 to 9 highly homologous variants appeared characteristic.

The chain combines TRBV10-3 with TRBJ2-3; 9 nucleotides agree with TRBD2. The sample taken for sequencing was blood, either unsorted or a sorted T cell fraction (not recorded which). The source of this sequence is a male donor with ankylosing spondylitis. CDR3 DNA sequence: TGTGCCATCAGTGAAGAAGCGGGGGGATCCACAGATACGCAGTATTTT. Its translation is CAISEEAGGSTDTQYF.